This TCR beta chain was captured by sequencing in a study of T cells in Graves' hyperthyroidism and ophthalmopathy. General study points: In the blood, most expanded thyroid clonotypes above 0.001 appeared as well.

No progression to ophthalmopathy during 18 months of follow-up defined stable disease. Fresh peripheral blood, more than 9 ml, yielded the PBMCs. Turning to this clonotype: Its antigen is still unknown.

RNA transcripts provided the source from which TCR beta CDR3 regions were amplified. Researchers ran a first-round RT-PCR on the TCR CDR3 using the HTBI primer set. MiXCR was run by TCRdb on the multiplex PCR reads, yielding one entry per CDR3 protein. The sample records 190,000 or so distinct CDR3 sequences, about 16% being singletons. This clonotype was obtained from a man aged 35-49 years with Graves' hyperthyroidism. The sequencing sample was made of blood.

For the CDR3, the DNA is TGCAGTGCTAGAGATAGGGACAAGAACACTGAAGCTTTCTTT. It codes for CSARDRDKNTEAFF. The chain couples TRBV20-1 to TRBJ1-1, with D possibly TRBD1 on 6 matching bases. V lost 0 bases and J lost 1, with 9 bases in between. CDR3 length: 14 residues. The germline V gene has CDR1 DFQATT and CDR2 SNEGSKA (reference sequence).